The T cell receptor (beta chain) under discussion was sequenced for a study of CD8 T cells in ankylosing spondylitis. Trimming removed 0 bases from V and 4 bases from J, with 14 bases in between. Germline values: CDR1 KGHDR, CDR2 SFDVKD. CDR3 length equals 16 residues. Study results and limitations: Relatively rare in peripheral blood, disease-linked clones were also CD8+. Past studies reported some motif variants in reactive arthritis synovial fluid and blood. Within ankylosing spondylitis blood, a TCR beta motif made up of seven or eight highly homologous variants appeared to be characteristic.

One entry per CDR3 protein, called by TCRdb with MiXCR from the 5' RACE reads. The sample holds 100,000 to 150,000 distinct CDR3 sequences; around 9.7% are singletons and the top ten take approximately 3.4%. This clonotype has at least ten counts. Its target is unknown. The sequenced sample was blood, either unsorted or a sorted T cell fraction (not recorded which). The gene calls are TRBV24-1 and TRBJ1-2, with unresolved D. This TCR was recovered from a male donor with ankylosing spondylitis or in good health (not recorded which). The CDR3 nucleotides are TGTGCCACCAGTGATTTGCAAACCTCCTGGCGCTATGGCTACACCTTC. This gives the protein CATSDLQTSWRYGYTF.